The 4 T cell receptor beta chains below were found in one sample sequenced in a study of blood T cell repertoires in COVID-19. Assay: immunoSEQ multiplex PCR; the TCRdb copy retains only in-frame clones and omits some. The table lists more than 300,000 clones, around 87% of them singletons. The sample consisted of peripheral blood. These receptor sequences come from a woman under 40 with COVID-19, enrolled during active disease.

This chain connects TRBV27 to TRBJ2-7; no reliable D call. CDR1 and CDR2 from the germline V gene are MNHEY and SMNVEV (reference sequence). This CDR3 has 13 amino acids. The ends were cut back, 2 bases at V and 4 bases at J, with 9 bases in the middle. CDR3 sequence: CASSLAASYEQYF. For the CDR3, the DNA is TGTGCCAGCAGTTTAGCGGCAAGTTACGAGCAGTACTTC.

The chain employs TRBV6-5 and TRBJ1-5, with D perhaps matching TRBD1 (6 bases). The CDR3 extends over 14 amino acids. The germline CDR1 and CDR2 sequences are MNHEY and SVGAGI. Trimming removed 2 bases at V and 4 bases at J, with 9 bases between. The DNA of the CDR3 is TGTGCCAGCAGTTACGGAAGGGGGAATCAGCCCCAGCATTTT. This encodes CASSYGRGNQPQHF.

In DNA, the CDR3 is TGTGCCAGCAGTTACTCCCGCGTCGAGGGCTACACCTTC. It yields the protein CASSYSRVEGYTF. V gene TRBV6-5 combines with J gene TRBJ1-2; D is uncertain. V was shortened by 0 bases and J by 8 bases, with 10 bases between the two germline ends. CDR1 MNHEY and CDR2 SVGAGI come from the germline V gene. The CDR3 consists of 13 residues.

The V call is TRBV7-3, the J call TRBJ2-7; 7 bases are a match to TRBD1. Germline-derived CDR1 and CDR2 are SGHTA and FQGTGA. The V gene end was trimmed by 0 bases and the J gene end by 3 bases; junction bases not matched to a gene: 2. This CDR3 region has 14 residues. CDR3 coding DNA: TGTGCCAGCAGCTTAACGGACAGGTACTACGAGCAGTACTTC. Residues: CASSLTDRYYEQYF.